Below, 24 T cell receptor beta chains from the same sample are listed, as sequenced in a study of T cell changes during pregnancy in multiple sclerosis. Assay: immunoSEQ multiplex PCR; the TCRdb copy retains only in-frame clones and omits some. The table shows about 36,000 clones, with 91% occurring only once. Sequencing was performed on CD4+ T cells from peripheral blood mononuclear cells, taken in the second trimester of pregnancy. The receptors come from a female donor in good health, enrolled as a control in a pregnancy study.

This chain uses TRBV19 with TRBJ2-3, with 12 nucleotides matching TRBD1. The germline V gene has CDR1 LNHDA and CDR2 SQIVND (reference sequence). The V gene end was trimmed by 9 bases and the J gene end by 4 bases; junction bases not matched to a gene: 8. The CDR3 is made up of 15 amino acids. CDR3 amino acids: CARPKGDRGPDTQYF. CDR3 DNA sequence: TGTGCCAGGCCCAAGGGGGACAGGGGGCCAGATACGCAGTATTTT.

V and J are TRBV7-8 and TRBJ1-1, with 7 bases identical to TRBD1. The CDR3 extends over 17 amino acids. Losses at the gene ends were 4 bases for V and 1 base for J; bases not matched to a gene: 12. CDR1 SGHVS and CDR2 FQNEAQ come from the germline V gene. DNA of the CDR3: TGTGCCAGCAGCTCCACTAGGGTGGCAGGGGGGAACACTGAAGCTTTCTTT. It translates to CASSSTRVAGGNTEAFF.

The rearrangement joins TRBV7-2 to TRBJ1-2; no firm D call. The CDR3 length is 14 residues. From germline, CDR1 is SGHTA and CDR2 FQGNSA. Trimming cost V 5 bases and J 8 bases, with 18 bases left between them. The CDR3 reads CASSPPIPSIGYTF. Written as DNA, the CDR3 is TGTGCCAGCAGCCCCCCGATTCCCTCTATCGGCTACACCTTC.

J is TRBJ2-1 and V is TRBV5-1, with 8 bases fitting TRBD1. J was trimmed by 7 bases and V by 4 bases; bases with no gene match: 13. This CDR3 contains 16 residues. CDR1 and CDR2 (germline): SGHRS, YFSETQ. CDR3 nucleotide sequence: TGCGCCAGCAGCCAGACCGGGACAGGACCCCAGAATGAGCAGTTCTTC. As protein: CASSQTGTGPQNEQFF.

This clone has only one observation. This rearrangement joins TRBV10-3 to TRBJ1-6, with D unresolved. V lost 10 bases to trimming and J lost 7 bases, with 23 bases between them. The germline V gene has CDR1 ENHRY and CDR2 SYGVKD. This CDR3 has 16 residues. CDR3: CATLHVDYTVNSPLHF. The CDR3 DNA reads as TGTGCCACCTTGCACGTGGACTACACCGTAAATTCACCCCTCCACTTT.

DNA of the CDR3: TGTGCCAGCAGTTATGTTCGCTCCTACGAGCAGTACTTC. This gives the protein CASSYVRSYEQYF. This chain links TRBV6-5 with TRBJ2-7; no clear D. Germline CDR1 and CDR2: MNHEY and SVGAGI. The V and J ends lost 3 bases and 0 bases respectively, with 6 bases between them. The CDR3 consists of 13 residues.

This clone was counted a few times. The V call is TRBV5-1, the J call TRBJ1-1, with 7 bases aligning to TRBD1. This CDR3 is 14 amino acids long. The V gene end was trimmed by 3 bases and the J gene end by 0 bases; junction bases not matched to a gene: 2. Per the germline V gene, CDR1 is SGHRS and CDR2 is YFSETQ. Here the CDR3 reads CASSSQGMNTEAFF. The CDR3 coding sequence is TGCGCCAGCAGCTCACAGGGGATGAACACTGAAGCTTTCTTT.

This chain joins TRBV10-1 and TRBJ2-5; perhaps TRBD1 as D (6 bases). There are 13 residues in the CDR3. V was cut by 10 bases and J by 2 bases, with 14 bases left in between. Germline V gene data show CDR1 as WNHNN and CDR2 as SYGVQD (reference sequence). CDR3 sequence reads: CATKNRGQETQYF. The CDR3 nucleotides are TGCGCCACAAAGAATAGGGGGCAAGAGACCCAGTACTTC.

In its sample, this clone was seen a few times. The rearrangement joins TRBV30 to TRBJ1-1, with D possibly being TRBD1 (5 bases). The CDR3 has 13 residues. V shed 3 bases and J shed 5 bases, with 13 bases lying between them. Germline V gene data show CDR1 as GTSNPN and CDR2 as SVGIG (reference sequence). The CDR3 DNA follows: TGTGCCTGGAGGCTGGGGCAGGGTACTGAAGCTTTCTTT. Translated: CAWRLGQGTEAFF.

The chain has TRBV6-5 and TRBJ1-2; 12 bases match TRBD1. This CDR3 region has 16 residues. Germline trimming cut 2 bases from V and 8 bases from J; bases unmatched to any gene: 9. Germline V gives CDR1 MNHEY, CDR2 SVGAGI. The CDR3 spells CASSYGDRGRVRGYTF. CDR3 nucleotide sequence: TGTGCCAGCAGTTACGGGGACAGGGGGCGGGTTCGAGGCTACACCTTC.

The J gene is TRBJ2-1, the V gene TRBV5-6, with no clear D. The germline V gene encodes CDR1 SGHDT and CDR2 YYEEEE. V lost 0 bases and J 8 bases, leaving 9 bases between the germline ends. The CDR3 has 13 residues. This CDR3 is CASSLAGPDEQFF. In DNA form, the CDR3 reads TGTGCCAGCAGCTTGGCTGGGCCAGATGAGCAGTTCTTC.

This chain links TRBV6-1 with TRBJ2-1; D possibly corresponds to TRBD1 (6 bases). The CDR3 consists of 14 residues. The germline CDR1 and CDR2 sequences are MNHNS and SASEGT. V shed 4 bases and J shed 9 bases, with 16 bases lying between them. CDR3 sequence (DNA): TGTGCCAGCAGTGGGGGGCTGGGAATGGGTGAGCAGTTCTTC. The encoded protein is CASSGGLGMGEQFF.

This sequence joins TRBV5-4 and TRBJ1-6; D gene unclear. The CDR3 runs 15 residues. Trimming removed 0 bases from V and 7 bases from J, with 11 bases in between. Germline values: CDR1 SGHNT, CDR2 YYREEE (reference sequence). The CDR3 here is CASSLDQRGNSPLHF. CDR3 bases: TGTGCCAGCAGCTTGGATCAGCGGGGAAATTCACCCCTCCACTTT.

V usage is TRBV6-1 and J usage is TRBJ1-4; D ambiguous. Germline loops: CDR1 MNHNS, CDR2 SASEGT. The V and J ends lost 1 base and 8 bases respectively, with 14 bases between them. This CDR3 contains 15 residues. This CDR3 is CASSEEGGLKEKLFF. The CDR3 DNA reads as TGTGCCAGCAGTGAAGAAGGAGGGTTAAAGGAAAAACTGTTTTTT.

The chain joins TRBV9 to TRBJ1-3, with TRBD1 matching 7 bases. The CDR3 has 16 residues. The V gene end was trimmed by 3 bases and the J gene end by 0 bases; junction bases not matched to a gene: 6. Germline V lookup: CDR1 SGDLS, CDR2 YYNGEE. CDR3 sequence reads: CASSGQGRSSGNTIYF. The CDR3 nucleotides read TGTGCCAGCAGCGGACAGGGTCGAAGCTCTGGAAACACCATATATTTT.

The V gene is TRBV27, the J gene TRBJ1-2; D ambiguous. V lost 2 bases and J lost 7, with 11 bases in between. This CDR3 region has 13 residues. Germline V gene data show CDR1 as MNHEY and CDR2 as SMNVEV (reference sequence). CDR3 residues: CASSLARLGGYTF. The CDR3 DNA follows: TGTGCCAGCAGTTTAGCCAGACTAGGTGGCTACACCTTC.

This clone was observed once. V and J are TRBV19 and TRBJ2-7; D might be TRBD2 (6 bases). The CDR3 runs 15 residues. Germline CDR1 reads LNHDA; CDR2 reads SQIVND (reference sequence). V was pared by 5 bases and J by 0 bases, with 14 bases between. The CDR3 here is CASSVTGTFSYEQYF. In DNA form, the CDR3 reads TGTGCCAGTAGTGTCACCGGGACTTTCTCCTACGAGCAGTACTTC.

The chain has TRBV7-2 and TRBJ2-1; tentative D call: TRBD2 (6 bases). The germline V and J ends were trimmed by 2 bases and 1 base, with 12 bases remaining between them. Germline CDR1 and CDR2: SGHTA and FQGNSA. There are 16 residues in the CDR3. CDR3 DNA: TGTGCCAGCAGCTTACGACCGGGGGTGTCCTACAATGAGCAGTTCTTC. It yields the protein CASSLRPGVSYNEQFF. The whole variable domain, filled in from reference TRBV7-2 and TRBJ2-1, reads GAGVSQSPSNKVTEKGKDVELRCDPISGHTALYWYRQSLGQGLEFLIYFQGNSAPDKSGLPSDRFSAERTGGSVSTLTIQRTQQEDSAVYLCASSLRPGVSYNEQFFGPGTRLTVL.

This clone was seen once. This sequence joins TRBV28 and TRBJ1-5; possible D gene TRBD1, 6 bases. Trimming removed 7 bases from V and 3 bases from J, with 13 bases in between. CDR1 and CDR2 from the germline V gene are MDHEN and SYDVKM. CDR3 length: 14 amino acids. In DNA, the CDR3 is TGTGCCAGCACCCCTGGACAGCTCAATCAGCCCCAGCATTTT. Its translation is CASTPGQLNQPQHF.

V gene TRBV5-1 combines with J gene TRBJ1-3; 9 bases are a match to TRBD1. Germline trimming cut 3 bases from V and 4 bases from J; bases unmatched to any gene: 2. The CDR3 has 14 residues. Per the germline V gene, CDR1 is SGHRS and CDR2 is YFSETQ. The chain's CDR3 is CASSSTGGGNTIYF. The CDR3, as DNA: TGCGCCAGCAGCTCAACAGGGGGCGGAAACACCATATATTTT.

CDR3 coding DNA: TGTGCCAGCAGCTTGGACAGGGGTTCAAGCGAGCAGTACTTC. The encoded protein is CASSLDRGSSEQYF. The genes are TRBV5-4 and TRBJ2-7; 7 bases agree with TRBD1. The junction had 6 bases not matched to a gene; V was cut back by 0 bases and J by 6 bases. Germline loops: CDR1 SGHNT, CDR2 YYREEE (reference sequence). This CDR3 region has 14 residues.

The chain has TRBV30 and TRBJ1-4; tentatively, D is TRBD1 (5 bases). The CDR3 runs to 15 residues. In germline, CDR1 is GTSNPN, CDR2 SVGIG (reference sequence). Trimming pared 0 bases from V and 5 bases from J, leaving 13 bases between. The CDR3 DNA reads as TGTGCCTGGAGTGTACGAGGGACTGGGAATGAAAAACTGTTTTTT. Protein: CAWSVRGTGNEKLFF.

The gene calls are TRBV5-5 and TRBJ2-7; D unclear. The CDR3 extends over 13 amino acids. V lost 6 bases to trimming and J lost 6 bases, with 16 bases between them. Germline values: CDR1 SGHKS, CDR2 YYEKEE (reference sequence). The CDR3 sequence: CASNMGLASEQYF. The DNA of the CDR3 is TGTGCCAGCAACATGGGCCTTGCAAGCGAGCAGTACTTC.

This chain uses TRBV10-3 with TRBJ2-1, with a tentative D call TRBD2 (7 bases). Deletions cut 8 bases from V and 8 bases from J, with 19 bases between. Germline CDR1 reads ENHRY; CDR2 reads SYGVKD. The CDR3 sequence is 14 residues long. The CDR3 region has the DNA TGTGCCATCGCCGAAGGGGGGGGAAAGGATGAGCAGTTCTTC. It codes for CAIAEGGGKDEQFF.